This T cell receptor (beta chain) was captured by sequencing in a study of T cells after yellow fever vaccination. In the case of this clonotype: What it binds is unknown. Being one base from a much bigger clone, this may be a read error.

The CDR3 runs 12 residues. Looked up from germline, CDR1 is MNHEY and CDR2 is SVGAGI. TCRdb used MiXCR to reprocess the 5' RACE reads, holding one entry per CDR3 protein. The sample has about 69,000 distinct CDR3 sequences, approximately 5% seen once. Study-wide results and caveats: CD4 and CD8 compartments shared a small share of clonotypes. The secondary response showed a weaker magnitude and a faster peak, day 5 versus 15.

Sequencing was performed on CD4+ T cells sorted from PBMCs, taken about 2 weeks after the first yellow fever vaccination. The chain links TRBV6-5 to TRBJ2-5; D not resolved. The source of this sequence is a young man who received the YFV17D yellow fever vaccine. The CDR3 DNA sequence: TGTGCCAGCAATTACTCTGGCCAGACCCAGTACTTC. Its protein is CASNYSGQTQYF.